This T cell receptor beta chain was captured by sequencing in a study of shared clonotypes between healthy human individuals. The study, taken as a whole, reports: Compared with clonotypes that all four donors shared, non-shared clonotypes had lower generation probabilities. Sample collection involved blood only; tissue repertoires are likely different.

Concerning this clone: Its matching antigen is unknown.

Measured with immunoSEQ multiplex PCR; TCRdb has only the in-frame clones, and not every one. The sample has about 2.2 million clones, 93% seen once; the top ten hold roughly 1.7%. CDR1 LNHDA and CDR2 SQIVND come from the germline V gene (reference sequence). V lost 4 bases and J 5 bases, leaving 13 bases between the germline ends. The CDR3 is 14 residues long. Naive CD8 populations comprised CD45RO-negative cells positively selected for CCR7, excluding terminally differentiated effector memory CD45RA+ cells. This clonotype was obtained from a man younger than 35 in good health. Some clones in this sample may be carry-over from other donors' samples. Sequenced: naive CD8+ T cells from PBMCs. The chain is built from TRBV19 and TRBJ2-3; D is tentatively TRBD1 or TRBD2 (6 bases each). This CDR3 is CASSNVGGQDTQYF. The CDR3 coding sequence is TGTGCCAGTAGTAATGTCGGGGGACAAGATACGCAGTATTTT. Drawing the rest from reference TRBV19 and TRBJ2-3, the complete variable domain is DGGITQSPKYLFRKEGQNVTLSCEQNLNHDAMYWYRQDPGQGLRLIYYSQIVNDFQKGDIAEGYSVSREKKESFPLTVTSAQKNPTAFYLCASSNVGGQDTQYFGPGTRLTVL.